The rows below give T cell receptor beta chains drawn from one sample of a study of blood T cell repertoires in COVID-19. Clones were sequenced by immunoSEQ multiplex PCR, and TCRdb holds only the in-frame ones, with some missing. The data show 45,000 or so clones, with about 90% seen just once and roughly 9.2% held by the top ten. The sample consisted of peripheral blood. These receptors all stem from a human donor in a cohort sampled during active COVID-19. The CDR3 runs from the conserved cysteine through the conserved F or W. Each record gives: J gene, V gene, clone size, D gene, CDR3 DNA, CDR3 protein. A D gene is named only where the DNA matches it firmly. The listing skips clone size in some rows; elsewhere it reads once, few, many or a size class.

J gene: TRBJ1-2; V gene: TRBV15; clone size: -; D gene: TRBD1; CDR3 DNA: TGTGCCACCAGCTACCAGACAGGGATGGACTATGGCTACACCTTC; CDR3 protein: CATSYQTGMDYGYTF
J gene: TRBJ1-5; V gene: TRBV9; clone size: few; D gene: TRBD1; CDR3 DNA: TGTGCCAGCAGCGTACAGGGGGATTTTCAGCCCCAGCATTTT; CDR3 protein: CASSVQGDFQPQHF
J gene: TRBJ1-6; V gene: TRBV25-1; clone size: -; D gene: -; CDR3 DNA: TGTGCCAGCAGTCGCGGGGCATCGAATTCACCCCTCCACTTT; CDR3 protein: CASSRGASNSPLHF
J gene: TRBJ2-1; V gene: TRBV6-5; clone size: -; D gene: TRBD1; CDR3 DNA: TGTGCCAGCACCGGACAGGCGCCGACCTACAATGAGCAGTTCTTC; CDR3 protein: CASTGQAPTYNEQFF
J gene: TRBJ2-2; V gene: TRBV7-5; clone size: -; D gene: -; CDR3 DNA: TGTGCCAGAAGCTTAGAAGGGGACAGGGGGGACACCGGGGAGCTGTTTTTT; CDR3 protein: CARSLEGDRGDTGELFF
J gene: TRBJ2-7; V gene: TRBV29-1; clone size: -; D gene: -; CDR3 DNA: TGCAGCGTTGGGCCTTCTCTCGACTACGAGCAGTACTTC; CDR3 protein: CSVGPSLDYEQYF
J gene: TRBJ1-5; V gene: TRBV5-8; clone size: -; D gene: TRBD1; CDR3 DNA: TGTGCCAGCAGCAGAATATCGGGACAGGATCAGCCCCAGCATTTT; CDR3 protein: CASSRISGQDQPQHF
J gene: TRBJ1-3; V gene: TRBV5-1; clone size: -; D gene: -; CDR3 DNA: TGCGCCAGCAGCTTGGCAGGGGCCAACTCTGGAAACACCATATATTTT; CDR3 protein: CASSLAGANSGNTIYF
J gene: TRBJ2-3; V gene: TRBV7-8; clone size: few; D gene: TRBD2; CDR3 DNA: TGTGCCAGCAGCTCCCTCTTAGCGGGGGTGGGTGCTACGCAGTATTTT; CDR3 protein: CASSSLLAGVGATQYF
J gene: TRBJ1-1; V gene: TRBV2; clone size: -; D gene: TRBD1; CDR3 DNA: TGTGCCAAACGCAGGGGGTTGACGGACACTGAAGCTTTCTTT; CDR3 protein: CAKRRGLTDTEAFF
J gene: TRBJ2-4; V gene: TRBV4-2; clone size: few; D gene: TRBD2; CDR3 DNA: TGTGCCAGCAGCCAATTAACTAGCGGGGGGGCCGGATCCAAAAACATTCAGTACTTC; CDR3 protein: CASSQLTSGGAGSKNIQYF
J gene: TRBJ2-1; V gene: TRBV5-1; clone size: -; D gene: TRBD2; CDR3 DNA: TGCGCCAGCAGCTACTTAGGACTAGCGGGGGGGCTGTACAATGAGCAGTTCTTC; CDR3 protein: CASSYLGLAGGLYNEQFF
J gene: TRBJ2-1; V gene: TRBV9; clone size: -; D gene: TRBD2; CDR3 DNA: TGTGCCAGCAGCTCTAGCGGGGGGGCGGGTGAGCAGTTCTTC; CDR3 protein: CASSSSGGAGEQFF
J gene: TRBJ2-3; V gene: TRBV14; clone size: -; D gene: -; CDR3 DNA: TGTGCCAGCAGCCACTCCTACCACGGGACAGATACGCAGTATTTT; CDR3 protein: CASSHSYHGTDTQYF
J gene: TRBJ2-7; V gene: TRBV7-2; clone size: -; D gene: -; CDR3 DNA: TGTGCCAGCAGCTTGACATTTAACAGCATCTACGAGCAGTACTTC; CDR3 protein: CASSLTFNSIYEQYF
J gene: TRBJ2-3; V gene: TRBV5-1; clone size: -; D gene: -; CDR3 DNA: TGCGCCAGCAGCGTGGATCCGCCCCCGGCAGATACGCAGTATTTT; CDR3 protein: CASSVDPPPADTQYF
J gene: TRBJ1-2; V gene: TRBV11-2; clone size: -; D gene: -; CDR3 DNA: TGTGCCAGCACCCCGACATGGCCATATGGCTACACCTTC; CDR3 protein: CASTPTWPYGYTF
J gene: TRBJ2-1; V gene: TRBV7-2; clone size: -; D gene: -; CDR3 DNA: TGTGCCAGCAGCTCTGGCGGAGGGGACGGCTACAATGAGCAGTTCTTC; CDR3 protein: CASSSGGGDGYNEQFF
J gene: TRBJ2-1; V gene: TRBV7-7; clone size: once; D gene: TRBD1; CDR3 DNA: TGTGCTAGCAGCTTATCCTCACAGGGGGCCGATGAGCAGTTCTTC; CDR3 protein: CASSLSSQGADEQFF
J gene: TRBJ1-1; V gene: TRBV9; clone size: -; D gene: -; CDR3 DNA: TGTGCCAGCAGCCAAAGTGTCGGGACACTCAGGGGAGCTGAAGCTTTCTTT; CDR3 protein: CASSQSVGTLRGAEAFF
J gene: TRBJ1-5; V gene: TRBV6-2/TRBV6-3; clone size: -; D gene: -; CDR3 DNA: TGTGCCAGCAGTCAGCCCGGAGTTGGCAATCAGCCCCAGCATTTT; CDR3 protein: CASSQPGVGNQPQHF
J gene: TRBJ2-7; V gene: TRBV6-6; clone size: -; D gene: -; CDR3 DNA: TGTGCCAGCAGTCCGGGACAAGGCGGAGTGCAGCAGTACTTC; CDR3 protein: CASSPGQGGVQQYF